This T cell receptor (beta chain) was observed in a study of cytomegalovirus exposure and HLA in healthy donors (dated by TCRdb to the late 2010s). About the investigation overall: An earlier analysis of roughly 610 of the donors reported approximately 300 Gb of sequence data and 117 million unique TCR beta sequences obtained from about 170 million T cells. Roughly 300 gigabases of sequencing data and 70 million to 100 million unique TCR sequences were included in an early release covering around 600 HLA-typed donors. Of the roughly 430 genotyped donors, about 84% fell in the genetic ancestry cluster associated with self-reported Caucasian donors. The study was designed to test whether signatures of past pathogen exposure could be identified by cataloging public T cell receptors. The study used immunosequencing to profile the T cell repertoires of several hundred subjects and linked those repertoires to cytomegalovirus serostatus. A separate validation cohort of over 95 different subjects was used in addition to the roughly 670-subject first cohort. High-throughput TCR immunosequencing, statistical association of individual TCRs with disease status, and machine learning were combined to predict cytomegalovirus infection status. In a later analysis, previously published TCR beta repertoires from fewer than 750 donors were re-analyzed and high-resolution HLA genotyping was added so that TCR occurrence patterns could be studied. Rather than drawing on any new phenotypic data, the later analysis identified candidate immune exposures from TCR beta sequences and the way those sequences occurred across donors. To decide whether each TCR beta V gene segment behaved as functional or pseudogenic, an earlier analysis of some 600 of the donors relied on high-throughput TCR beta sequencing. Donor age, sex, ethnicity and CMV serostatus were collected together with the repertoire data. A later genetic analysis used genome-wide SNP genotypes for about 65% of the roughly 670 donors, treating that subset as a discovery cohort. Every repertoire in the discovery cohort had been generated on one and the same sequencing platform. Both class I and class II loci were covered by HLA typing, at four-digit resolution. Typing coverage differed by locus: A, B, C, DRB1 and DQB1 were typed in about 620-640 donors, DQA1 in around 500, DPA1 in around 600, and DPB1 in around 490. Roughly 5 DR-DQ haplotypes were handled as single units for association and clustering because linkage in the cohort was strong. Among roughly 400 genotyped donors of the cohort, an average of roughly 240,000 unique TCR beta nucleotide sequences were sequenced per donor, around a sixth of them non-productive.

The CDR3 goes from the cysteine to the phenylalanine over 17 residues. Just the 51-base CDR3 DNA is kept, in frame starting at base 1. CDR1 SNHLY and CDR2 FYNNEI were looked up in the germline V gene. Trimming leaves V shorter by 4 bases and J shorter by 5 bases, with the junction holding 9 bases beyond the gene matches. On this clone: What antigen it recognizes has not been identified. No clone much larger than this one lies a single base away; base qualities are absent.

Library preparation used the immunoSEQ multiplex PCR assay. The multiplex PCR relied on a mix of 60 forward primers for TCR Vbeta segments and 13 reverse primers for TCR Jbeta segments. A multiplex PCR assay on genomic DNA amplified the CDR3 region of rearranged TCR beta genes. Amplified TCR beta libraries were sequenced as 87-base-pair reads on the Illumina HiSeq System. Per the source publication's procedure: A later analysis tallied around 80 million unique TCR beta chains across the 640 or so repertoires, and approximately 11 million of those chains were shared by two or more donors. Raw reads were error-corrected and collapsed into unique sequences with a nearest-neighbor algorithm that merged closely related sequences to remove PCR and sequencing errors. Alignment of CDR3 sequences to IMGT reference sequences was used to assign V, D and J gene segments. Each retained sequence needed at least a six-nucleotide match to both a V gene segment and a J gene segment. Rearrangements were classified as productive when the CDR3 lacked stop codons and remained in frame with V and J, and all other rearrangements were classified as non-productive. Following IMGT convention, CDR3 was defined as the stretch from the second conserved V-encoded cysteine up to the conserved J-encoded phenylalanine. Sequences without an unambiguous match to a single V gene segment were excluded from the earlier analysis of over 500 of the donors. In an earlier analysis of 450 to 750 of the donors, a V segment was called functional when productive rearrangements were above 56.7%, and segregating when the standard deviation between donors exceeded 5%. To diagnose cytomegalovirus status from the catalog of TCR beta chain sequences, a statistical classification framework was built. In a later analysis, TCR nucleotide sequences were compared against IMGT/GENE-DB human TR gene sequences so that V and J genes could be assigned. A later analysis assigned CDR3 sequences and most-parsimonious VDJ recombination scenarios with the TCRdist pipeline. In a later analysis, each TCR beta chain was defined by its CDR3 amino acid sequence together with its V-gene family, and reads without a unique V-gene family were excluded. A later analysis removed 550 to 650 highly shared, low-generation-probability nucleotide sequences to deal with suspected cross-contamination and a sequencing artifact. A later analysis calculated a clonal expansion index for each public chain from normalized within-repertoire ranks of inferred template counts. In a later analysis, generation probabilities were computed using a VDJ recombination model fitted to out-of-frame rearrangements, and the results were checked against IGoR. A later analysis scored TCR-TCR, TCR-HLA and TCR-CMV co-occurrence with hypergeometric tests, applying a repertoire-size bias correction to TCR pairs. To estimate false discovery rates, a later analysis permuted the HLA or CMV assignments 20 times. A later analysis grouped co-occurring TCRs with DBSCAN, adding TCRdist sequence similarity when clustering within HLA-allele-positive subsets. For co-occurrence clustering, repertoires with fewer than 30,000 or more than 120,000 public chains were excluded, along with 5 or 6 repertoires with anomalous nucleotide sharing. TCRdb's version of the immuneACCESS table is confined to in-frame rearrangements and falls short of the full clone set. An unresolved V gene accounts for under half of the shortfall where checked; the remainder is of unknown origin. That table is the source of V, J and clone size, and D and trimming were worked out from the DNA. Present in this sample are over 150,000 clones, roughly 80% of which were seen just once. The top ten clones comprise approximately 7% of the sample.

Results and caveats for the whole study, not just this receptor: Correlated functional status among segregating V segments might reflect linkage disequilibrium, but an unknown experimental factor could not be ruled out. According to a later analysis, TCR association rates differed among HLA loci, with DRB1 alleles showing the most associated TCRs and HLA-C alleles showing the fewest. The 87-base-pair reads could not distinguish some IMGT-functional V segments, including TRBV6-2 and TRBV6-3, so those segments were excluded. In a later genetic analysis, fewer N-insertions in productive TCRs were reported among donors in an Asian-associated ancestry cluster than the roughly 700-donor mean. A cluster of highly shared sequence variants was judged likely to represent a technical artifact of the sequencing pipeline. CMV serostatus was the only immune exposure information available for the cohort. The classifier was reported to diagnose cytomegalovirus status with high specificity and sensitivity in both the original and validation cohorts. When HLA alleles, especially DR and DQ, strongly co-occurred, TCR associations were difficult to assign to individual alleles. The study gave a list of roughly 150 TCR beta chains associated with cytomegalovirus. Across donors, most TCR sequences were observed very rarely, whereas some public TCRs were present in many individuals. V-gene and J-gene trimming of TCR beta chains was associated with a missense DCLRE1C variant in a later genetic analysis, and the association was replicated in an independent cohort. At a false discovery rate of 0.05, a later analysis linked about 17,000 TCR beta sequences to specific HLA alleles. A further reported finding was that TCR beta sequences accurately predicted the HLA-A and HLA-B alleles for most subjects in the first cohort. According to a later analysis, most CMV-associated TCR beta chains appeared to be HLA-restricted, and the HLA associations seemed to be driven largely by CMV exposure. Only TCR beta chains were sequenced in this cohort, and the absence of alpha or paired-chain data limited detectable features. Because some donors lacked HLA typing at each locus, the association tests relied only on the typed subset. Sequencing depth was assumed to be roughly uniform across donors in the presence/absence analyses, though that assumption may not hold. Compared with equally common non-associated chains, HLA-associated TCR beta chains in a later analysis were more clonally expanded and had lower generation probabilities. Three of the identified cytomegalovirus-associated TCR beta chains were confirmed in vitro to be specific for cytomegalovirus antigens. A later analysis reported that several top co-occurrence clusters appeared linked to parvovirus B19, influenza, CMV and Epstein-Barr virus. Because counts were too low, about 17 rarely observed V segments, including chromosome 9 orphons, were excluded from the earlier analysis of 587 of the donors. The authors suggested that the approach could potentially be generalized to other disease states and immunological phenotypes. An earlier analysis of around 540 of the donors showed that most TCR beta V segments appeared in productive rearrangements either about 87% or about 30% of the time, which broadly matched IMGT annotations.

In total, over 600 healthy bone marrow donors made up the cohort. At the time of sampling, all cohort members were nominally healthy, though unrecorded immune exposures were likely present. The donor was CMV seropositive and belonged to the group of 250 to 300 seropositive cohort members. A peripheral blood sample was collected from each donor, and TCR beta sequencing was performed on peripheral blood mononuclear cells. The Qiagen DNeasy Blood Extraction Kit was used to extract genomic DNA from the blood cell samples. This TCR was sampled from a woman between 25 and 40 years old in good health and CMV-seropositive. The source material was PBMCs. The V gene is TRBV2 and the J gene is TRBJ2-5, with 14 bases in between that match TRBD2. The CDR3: CASSGFGWTSGGETQYF. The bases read TGTGCCAGCAGTGGGTTCGGTTGGACTAGCGGGGGGGAGACCCAGTACTTC.